The 30 T cell receptor beta chains presented below share a single source sample, sequenced in a study of blood T cell repertoires in COVID-19. Only in-frame clones appear in the TCRdb table, and some are missing; sequencing was by immunoSEQ multiplex PCR. This sample has approximately 470,000 clones, with approximately 83% found just once. The sequenced sample was peripheral blood. These receptors were taken from a human donor in a cohort sampled during active COVID-19.

This chain links TRBV7-2 with TRBJ2-1; 7 nucleotides align to TRBD2. J gave up 8 bases and V 3 bases, and 10 bases lay outside the gene matches. The length of the CDR3 is 15 residues. Germline CDR1 and CDR2: SGHTA and FQGNSA. The CDR3 coding sequence is TGTGCCAGCAGCTTCCCGCGAGCGGGAATGGATGAGCAGTTCTTC. It is translated as CASSFPRAGMDEQFF.

The genes are TRBV5-4 and TRBJ2-2, with 9 bases identical to TRBD2. V lost 0 bases and J lost 4; bases outside the gene matches: 7. CDR1 is SGHNT, CDR2 YYREEE, per germline (reference sequence). CDR3 length: 17 residues. DNA of the CDR3: TGTGCCAGCAGCTTGGGAGGCGGGAGGGCGGGCACCGGGGAGCTGTTTTTT. This encodes CASSLGGGRAGTGELFF.

The gene calls are TRBV10-2 and TRBJ1-3, with TRBD1 identical over 10 bases. The CDR3 spans 17 residues. CDR1 and CDR2 from the germline V gene are WSHSY and SAAADI. J gave up 5 bases and V 4 bases, and 11 bases lay outside the gene matches. CDR3 residues: CASSGVRQGATRNTIYF. CDR3 DNA sequence: TGCGCCAGCAGTGGGGTTCGACAGGGGGCAACTAGAAACACCATATATTTT.

The chain employs TRBV6-2 or TRBV6-3 and TRBJ2-1; perhaps TRBD2 as D (5 bases). The germline V gene encodes CDR1 MNHEY and CDR2 SVGEGT. Trimming removed 2 bases at V and 7 bases at J, with 12 bases between. CDR3 length: 14 residues. CDR3 in amino acids: CASSYDGWENEQFF. DNA of the CDR3: TGTGCCAGCAGTTACGATGGATGGGAGAATGAGCAGTTCTTC.

This clone has a single count. This sequence joins TRBV12-5 and TRBJ2-5; 10 positions match TRBD2. The CDR3 runs to 13 residues. Germline loops: CDR1 LGHNT, CDR2 FRNRAP. V was pared by 6 bases and J by 5 bases, with 3 bases of the junction left unmatched. CDR3 in amino acids: CASGLAGLETQYF. DNA for the CDR3: TGTGCTAGTGGACTAGCGGGACTGGAGACCCAGTACTTC.

The V and J genes are TRBV10-3 and TRBJ1-2; 12 bases align to TRBD1. The CDR3 runs 13 residues. V lost 7 bases and J lost 10; bases outside the gene matches: 7. The germline V gene encodes CDR1 ENHRY and CDR2 SYGVKD. The CDR3 sequence is CAINPGQGADYTF. The CDR3 DNA follows: TGTGCCATCAATCCGGGACAGGGGGCTGACTACACCTTC.

The rearrangement uses TRBV3-1 (or the pseudogene TRBV3-2) and TRBJ2-3; 12 nucleotides line up with TRBD2. V lost 4 bases to trimming and J lost 6 bases; unmatched junction nucleotides: 14. Germline CDR1 and CDR2: LGHDT and YNNKEL (reference sequence). The length of the CDR3 is 18 residues. Here the CDR3 reads CASSPRSRLAGVSDTQYF. CDR3 nucleotides: TGTGCCAGCAGCCCCCGGTCCCGACTAGCGGGAGTTAGCGATACGCAGTATTTT.

The rearrangement uses TRBV19 and TRBJ1-5, with 10 nucleotides matching TRBD1. The germline CDR1 and CDR2 sequences are LNHDA and SQIVND (reference sequence). Trimming took 2 bases from V and 2 from J; bases not matched to a gene: 6. The CDR3 is 17 residues long. The CDR3 protein is CASSILRDRGGNQPQHF. In nucleotides, the CDR3 is TGTGCCAGTAGTATACTCCGGGACAGGGGAGGCAATCAGCCCCAGCATTTT. Based on the CDR3 plus reference TRBV19 and TRBJ1-5, the full variable domain is DGGITQSPKYLFRKEGQNVTLSCEQNLNHDAMYWYRQDPGQGLRLIYYSQIVNDFQKGDIAEGYSVSREKKESFPLTVTSAQKNPTAFYLCASSILRDRGGNQPQHFGDGTRLSIL.

This clone occurred once. The chain uses TRBV30 and TRBJ2-7; 10 bases line up with TRBD2. With 0 bases clipped from V and 5 bases from J, the junction kept 7 bases outside the gene matches. CDR1 is GTSNPN, CDR2 SVGIG, per germline (reference sequence). This CDR3 comprises 15 residues. The CDR3 loop is CAWSVGAGGSNEQYF. As DNA, the CDR3 is TGTGCCTGGAGTGTAGGAGCGGGAGGGTCCAACGAGCAGTACTTC. Full variable domain (remainder filled in from reference TRBV30 and TRBJ2-7): SQTIHQWPATLVQPVGSPLSLECTVEGTSNPNLYWYRQAAGRGLQLLFYSVGIGQISSEVPQNLSASRPQDRQFILSSKKLLLSDSGFYLCAWSVGAGGSNEQYFGPGTRLTVT.

J is TRBJ1-2 and V is TRBV6-5; D is ambiguous. Between the trimmed V and J ends, which lost 0 bases and 1 base, there was a span of 9 bases. The CDR3 is made up of 15 amino acids. The germline V gene has CDR1 MNHEY and CDR2 SVGAGI. For the CDR3, the DNA is TGTGCCAGCAGTTACTCGCGAGGGAATAACTATGGCTACACCTTC. It encodes CASSYSRGNNYGYTF.

The V and J genes are TRBV10-1 and TRBJ2-4; D is undetermined. Trimming pared 0 bases from V and 8 bases from J, leaving 8 bases between. The CDR3 consists of 13 residues. CDR1 WNHNN and CDR2 SYGVQD come from the germline V gene (reference sequence). Written as DNA, the CDR3 is TGCGCCAGCAGTGAGTCCCCTAGATACATTCAGTACTTC. Amino acid sequence: CASSESPRYIQYF.

The V and J genes are TRBV7-2 and TRBJ2-2; 7 bases are shared with TRBD1. Germline V gives CDR1 SGHTA, CDR2 FQGNSA. Trimming removed 0 bases from V and 0 bases from J; junction bases left unmatched: 1. There are 16 residues in the CDR3. The CDR3 DNA is TGTGCCAGCAGCTTAGCCGGGACAGCGAACACCGGGGAGCTGTTTTTT. This gives the protein CASSLAGTANTGELFF.

The V and J genes are TRBV4-1 and TRBJ2-2; 13 bases agree with TRBD2. The CDR3 covers 15 residues. The germline gives CDR1 MGHRA, CDR2 YSYEKL. The V gene end was trimmed by 4 bases and the J gene end by 10 bases; junction bases not matched to a gene: 6. The CDR3 bases are TGCGCCAGCAGCCCTACTAGCGGGAGGGATGAGGAGCTGTTTTTT. This encodes CASSPTSGRDEELFF.

The genes are TRBV2 and TRBJ1-1; 9 bases line up with TRBD1. This CDR3 spans 14 amino acids. The germline V gene has CDR1 SNHLY and CDR2 FYNNEI. V lost 6 bases and J lost 10; bases outside the gene matches: 12. The DNA for the CDR3 is TGTGCCAGCAGCCTTAACAGGGGGCAAGGGAGAGCTTTCTTT. Protein product: CASSLNRGQGRAFF.

J is TRBJ2-1 and V is TRBV4-3; 10 nucleotides match TRBD2. Germline lookup yields CDR1 LGHNA and CDR2 YSLEER. The CDR3 is 15 amino acids. With V trimmed by 1 base and J by 7 bases, 4 bases remained unmatched. CDR3 DNA: TGCGCCAGCAGCCAAGGGAGCGGGAGGGGGAATGAGCAGTTCTTC. Its translation: CASSQGSGRGNEQFF.

The rearrangement uses TRBV4-1 and TRBJ2-5; weak D call: TRBD2 (5 bases). The V gene lost 3 bases and the J gene lost 5 bases, with 10 bases spanning the gap. Per germline, CDR1 MGHRA and CDR2 YSYEKL. CDR3 length equals 13 residues. In DNA form, the CDR3 reads TGCGCCAGCAGCCAGGACGGCGGGGAGACCCAGTACTTC. Translating gives CASSQDGGETQYF.

This clone came up once. The chain is built from TRBV7-9 and TRBJ2-6; tentatively, D is TRBD1 (6 bases). The CDR3 runs 18 residues. Germline V gene lookup returns CDR1 SEHNR and CDR2 FQNEAQ (reference sequence). The germline V and J ends were trimmed by 3 bases and 0 bases, with 15 bases remaining between them. DNA of the CDR3: TGTGCCAGCAGCTTCCGTTCCAGGGGTAACTCTGGGGCCAACGTCCTGACTTTC. Amino acids: CASSFRSRGNSGANVLTF.

The J gene is TRBJ2-5, the V gene TRBV18; 7 bases align to TRBD1. The ends lost 11 bases at V and 1 base at J; junction bases unmatched: 7. CDR1 is KGHSH and CDR2 is LQKENI in the germline V gene. The CDR3 length is 13 residues. CDR3 in amino acids: CAGNAGGQETQYF. CDR3 nucleotides: TGTGCCGGCAATGCAGGGGGCCAAGAGACCCAGTACTTC. The entire variable domain, with the rest obtained from reference TRBV18 and TRBJ2-5, is as follows: NAGVMQNPRHLVRRRGQEARLRCSPMKGHSHVYWYRQLPEEGLKFMVYLQKENIIDESGMPKERFSAEFPKEGPSILRIQQVVRGDSAAYFCAGNAGGQETQYFGPGTRLLVL.

The chain employs TRBV7-9 and TRBJ2-7; tentative D call: TRBD2 (6 bases). This CDR3 has 17 residues. CDR1 and CDR2 from the germline V gene are SEHNR and FQNEAQ (reference sequence). V shed 0 bases and J shed 7 bases, with 22 bases lying between them. The CDR3 nucleotides read TGTGCCAGCAGCTTAGCGGAGAGTCAGCGGGTCCTGGGGGAGCAGTACTTC. Its protein product is CASSLAESQRVLGEQYF.

The V call is TRBV6-1, the J call TRBJ1-1, with 8 bases that match TRBD1. V trimming: 0 bases; J trimming: 1 base; junction bases outside the gene matches: 4. This CDR3 comprises 16 residues. Looked up from germline, CDR1 is MNHNS and CDR2 is SASEGT. CDR3: CASSEAPGGSNTEAFF. DNA for the CDR3: TGTGCCAGCAGTGAAGCGCCAGGGGGCTCGAACACTGAAGCTTTCTTT.

V is TRBV23-1 and J is TRBJ2-1; D is unresolved. TRBV23-1 counts as an open reading frame of uncertain function. V was shortened by 3 bases and J by 9 bases, with 12 bases between the two germline ends. The CDR3 loop spans 13 amino acids. The CDR3 nucleotides are TGCGCCAGCAGTCATCTTCAGATCAGTGAGCAGTTCTTC. Protein product: CASSHLQISEQFF.

CDR3 DNA sequence: TGTGCCAGCAGTTTAAGCCTAGCGGGAGCAATACAAGAGACCCAGTACTTC. This codes for CASSLSLAGAIQETQYF. The chain uses TRBV27 and TRBJ2-5; TRBD2 aligns across 10 bases. V trimming: 2 bases; J trimming: 2 bases; junction bases outside the gene matches: 8. Germline lookup yields CDR1 MNHEY and CDR2 SMNVEV (reference sequence). The CDR3 contains 17 residues.

This sequence joins TRBV9 and TRBJ1-1, with D possibly matching TRBD1 (6 bases). The CDR3 covers 14 residues. Germline CDR1 reads SGDLS; CDR2 reads YYNGEE. The germline V and J ends were trimmed by 0 bases and 2 bases, with 8 bases remaining between them. In DNA form, the CDR3 reads TGTGCCAGCAGCGTAGGGGGACAAAACACTGAAGCTTTCTTT. This encodes CASSVGGQNTEAFF.

The chain is built from TRBV7-2 and TRBJ1-5; D remains ambiguous. Looked up from germline, CDR1 is SGHTA and CDR2 is FQGNSA. This CDR3 contains 13 residues. V was trimmed by 0 bases and J by 4 bases, leaving 4 bases between them. CDR3 residues: CASSLAVNQPQHF. CDR3 DNA sequence: TGTGCCAGCAGCTTAGCTGTAAATCAGCCCCAGCATTTT.

This clone was counted a few times. The chain employs TRBV5-1 and TRBJ2-7, with 10 bases matching TRBD2. V lost 4 bases to trimming and J lost 6 bases; unmatched junction nucleotides: 10. The CDR3 totals 15 residues. Germline loops: CDR1 SGHRS, CDR2 YFSETQ. Here the CDR3 reads CASSPRVAGGVEQYF. The DNA of the CDR3 is TGCGCCAGCAGCCCCCGGGTAGCGGGAGGTGTCGAGCAGTACTTC.

The chain couples TRBV11-2 to TRBJ2-1, with 8 nucleotides matching TRBD2. Looked up from germline, CDR1 is SGHAT and CDR2 is FQNNGV. This CDR3 comprises 16 residues. V gave up 2 bases and J gave up 7 bases; unmatched junction bases: 10. This chain's CDR3 is CASSLTGGMIRNEQFF. As DNA, the CDR3 is TGTGCCAGCAGCTTAACGGGAGGGATGATTAGAAATGAGCAGTTCTTC.

The rearrangement joins TRBV4-2 to TRBJ1-3; D gene ambiguous. V gave up 2 bases and J gave up 6 bases, with 11 bases separating them. Germline V CDR1 and CDR2: LGHNA, YNFKEQ. The CDR3 runs to 14 residues. The CDR3 reads CASSQNSLLNTIYF. The CDR3 DNA sequence: TGTGCCAGCAGCCAAAACAGCCTCTTAAACACCATATATTTT.

V gene TRBV19 combines with J gene TRBJ2-7; 11 nucleotides align to TRBD2. V lost 7 bases and J lost 4; bases outside the gene matches: 6. Germline V gene sequence: CDR1 LNHDA, CDR2 SQIVND (reference sequence). The CDR3 consists of 14 residues. The CDR3 here is CASTLGTSGYEQYF. The CDR3, as DNA: TGTGCCAGTACCCTCGGGACTAGCGGATACGAGCAGTACTTC.

This clone was recorded once. The chain carries TRBV4-3 and TRBJ2-1; TRBD2 aligns across 10 bases. The CDR3 loop spans 15 amino acids. The ends lost 1 base at V and 5 bases at J; junction bases unmatched: 2. Per the germline V gene, CDR1 is LGHNA and CDR2 is YSLEER. The CDR3 region is CASSQGTSGHNEQFF. The CDR3 DNA reads TGCGCCAGCAGCCAAGGGACTAGCGGACACAATGAGCAGTTCTTC.

The chain is built from TRBV4-3 and TRBJ2-7; D gene uncertain. The CDR3 is 14 amino acids. The ends were cut back, 0 bases at V and 0 bases at J, with 6 bases in the middle. Per the germline V gene, CDR1 is LGHNA and CDR2 is YSLEER. The CDR3 is CASSQEANSYEQYF. The CDR3 coding sequence is TGCGCCAGCAGCCAAGAAGCCAACTCCTACGAGCAGTACTTC.